The 13 T cell receptor beta chains reported below all come from one sample, sequenced in a study of CD4 T cells in relation to SARS-CoV-2 and coronaviruses. These receptors' antigens are unknown. Sequencing used immunoSEQ multiplex PCR; TCRdb keeps in-frame clones, though not all of them. The table records over 40,000 clones, nearly 85% of them present only once. The sample was naive CD4+ T cells from PBMCs, cultured in vitro. This sample's subset: naive CD4+ T cells isolated by negative enrichment. All receptors derive from an adult with COVID-19.

This chain joins TRBV5-5 and TRBJ2-7; 7 bases line up with TRBD2. The CDR3 is 16 amino acids. J gave up 1 base and V 2 bases, and 9 bases lay outside the gene matches. CDR1 and CDR2 (germline): SGHKS, YYEKEE (reference sequence). The CDR3 DNA reads TGTGCCAGCAGCTTCCGGAGCGGGGTTTGGTCCTACGAGCAGTACTTC. It encodes CASSFRSGVWSYEQYF.

The gene calls are TRBV18 and TRBJ2-1; no reliable D call. The V gene lost 3 bases and the J gene lost 4 bases, with 13 bases spanning the gap. The V gene's germline CDR1 is KGHSH and CDR2 LQKENI. The CDR3 has 15 residues. The CDR3 is CASSPSATVYNEQFF. The DNA of the CDR3 is TGTGCCAGCTCACCCTCGGCCACAGTTTACAATGAGCAGTTCTTC.

The V call is TRBV6-1, the J call TRBJ2-1, with a weak D call TRBD1 (6 bases). Trimming shortened V by 5 bases and J by 0 bases, and 8 bases separated the two germline ends. Germline values: CDR1 MNHNS, CDR2 SASEGT. The CDR3 totals 14 residues. The CDR3 nucleotides are TGTGCCAGCAGTTCCAGGGGCTCCTACAATGAGCAGTTCTTC. This translates into CASSSRGSYNEQFF.

V gene TRBV28 combines with J gene TRBJ1-6, with 8 bases fitting TRBD1. The CDR3 sequence is 15 residues long. Losses at the gene ends were 7 bases for V and 4 bases for J; bases not matched to a gene: 6. Germline lookup yields CDR1 MDHEN and CDR2 SYDVKM. CDR3 coding DNA: TGTGCCAGCAAAGGACAGGGATTTTATAATTCACCCCTCCACTTT. Translated: CASKGQGFYNSPLHF.

CDR3 region: CASNSFLSQGRTYEQYF. The CDR3 DNA is TGTGCCAGCAATTCATTTTTGAGTCAGGGTCGGACCTACGAGCAGTACTTC. The gene calls are TRBV28 and TRBJ2-7; D may be TRBD1 (5 bases). CDR1 MDHEN and CDR2 SYDVKM come from the germline V gene. V was shortened by 7 bases and J by 2 bases, with 24 bases between the two germline ends. The CDR3 contains 17 residues.

The chain has TRBV6-1 and TRBJ2-3; D is uncertain. Germline CDR1 MNHNS, CDR2 SASEGT. Trimming pared 1 base from V and 5 bases from J, leaving 4 bases between. The CDR3 is 12 residues long. CDR3 residues: CASSEVRDTQYF. The CDR3 nucleotides are TGTGCCAGCAGTGAAGTTAGAGATACGCAGTATTTT.

V is TRBV6-5 and J is TRBJ1-4; no firm D call. V lost 0 bases to trimming and J lost 3 bases, with 11 bases between them. The V gene's germline CDR1 is MNHEY and CDR2 SVGAGI. The CDR3 loop spans 16 amino acids. This CDR3 is CASSYSVGRPNEKLFF. DNA for the CDR3: TGTGCCAGCAGTTACTCCGTCGGGCGACCTAATGAAAAACTGTTTTTT.

The chain links TRBV24-1 to TRBJ2-2; TRBD1 matches 9 bases. The CDR3 runs 16 residues. Germline V gives CDR1 KGHDR, CDR2 SFDVKD. V shed 4 bases, J shed 1 base, and the junction held 3 bases outside the gene matches. CDR3 sequence reads: CATSDPGQGNTGELFF. For the CDR3, the DNA is TGTGCCACCAGTGACCCGGGACAGGGGAACACCGGGGAGCTGTTTTTT.

This clone was picked up one time. The rearrangement uses TRBV7-2 and TRBJ1-1, with D perhaps matching TRBD1 (6 bases). Germline V lookup: CDR1 SGHTA, CDR2 FQGNSA. Trimming left V 1 base short and J 1 base short, with 7 bases between. The CDR3 has 14 amino acids. This CDR3 reads CASSLGTANTEAFF. DNA of the CDR3: TGTGCCAGCAGCTTAGGGACAGCGAACACTGAAGCTTTCTTT.

This chain joins TRBV11-1 and TRBJ2-5; perhaps TRBD2 as D (6 bases). With 0 bases removed from V and 2 bases from J, the gap between germline ends came to 10 bases. Germline V gives CDR1 SGHAT, CDR2 FQDESV (reference sequence). The CDR3 is 15 residues long. CDR3 in DNA: TGTGCCAGCAGCTTAGCGCGGGATCCGCAAGAGACCCAGTACTTC. Its translation is CASSLARDPQETQYF.

In its sample, this clone was seen once. The genes are TRBV28 and TRBJ2-1; 9 bases map to TRBD2. The V segment lost 4 bases and the J segment 9 bases; nucleotides outside the gene matches: 10. The CDR3 loop spans 15 amino acids. Germline values: CDR1 MDHEN, CDR2 SYDVKM. The CDR3 region has the DNA TGTGCCAGCAGTTCCACGGGACTAGCTGGTAGTGAGCAGTTCTTC. This codes for CASSSTGLAGSEQFF.

The chain joins TRBV21-1 to TRBJ1-2. TRBV21-1 is flagged as a pseudogene. The CDR3 extends over 13 amino acids. CDR3 bases: TGTGCCAGCAGCATGAGTGGCGGCTATGGCTACACCTTC. This codes for CASSMSGGYGYTF.

The chain employs TRBV12-2 and TRBJ2-7; the listed D gene, TRBD1, was not tested against the DNA. TRBV12-2 is an annotated pseudogene. The CDR3 totals 18 residues. The CDR3 is CASRFSLVAPGLNYEQYF. CDR3 nucleotides: TGTGCAAGTCGCTTTAGTTTGGTTGCGCCAGGGCTGAACTACGAGCAGTACTTC.